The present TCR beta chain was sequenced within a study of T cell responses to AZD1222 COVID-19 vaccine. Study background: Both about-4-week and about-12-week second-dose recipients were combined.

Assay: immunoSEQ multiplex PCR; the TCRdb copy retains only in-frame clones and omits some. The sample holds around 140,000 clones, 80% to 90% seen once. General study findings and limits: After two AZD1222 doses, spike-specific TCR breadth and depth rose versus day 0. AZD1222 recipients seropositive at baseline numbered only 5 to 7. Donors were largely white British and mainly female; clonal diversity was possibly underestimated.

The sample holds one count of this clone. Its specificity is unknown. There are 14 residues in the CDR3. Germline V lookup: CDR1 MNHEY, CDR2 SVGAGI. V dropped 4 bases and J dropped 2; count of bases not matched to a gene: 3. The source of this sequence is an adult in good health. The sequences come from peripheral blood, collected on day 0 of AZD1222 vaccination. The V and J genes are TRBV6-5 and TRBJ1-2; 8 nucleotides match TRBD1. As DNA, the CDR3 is TGTGCCAGCAGTTGGGACAGGTCAAACTATGGCTACACCTTC. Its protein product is CASSWDRSNYGYTF.